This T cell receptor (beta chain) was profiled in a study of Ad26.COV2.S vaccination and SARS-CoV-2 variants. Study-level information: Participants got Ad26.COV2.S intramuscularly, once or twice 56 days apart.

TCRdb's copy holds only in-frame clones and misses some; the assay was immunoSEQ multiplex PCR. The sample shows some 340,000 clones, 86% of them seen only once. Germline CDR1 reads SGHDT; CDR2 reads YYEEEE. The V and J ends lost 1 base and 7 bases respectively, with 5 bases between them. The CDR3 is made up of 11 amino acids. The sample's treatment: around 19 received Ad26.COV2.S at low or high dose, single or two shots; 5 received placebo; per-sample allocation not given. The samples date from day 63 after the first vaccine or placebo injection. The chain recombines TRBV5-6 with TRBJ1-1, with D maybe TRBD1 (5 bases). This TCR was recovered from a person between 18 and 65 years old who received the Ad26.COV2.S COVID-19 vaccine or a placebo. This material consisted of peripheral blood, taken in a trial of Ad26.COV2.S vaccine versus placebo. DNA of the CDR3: TGTGCCAGCAGCTTGACAGGTGAAGCTTTCTTT. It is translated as CASSLTGEAFF.